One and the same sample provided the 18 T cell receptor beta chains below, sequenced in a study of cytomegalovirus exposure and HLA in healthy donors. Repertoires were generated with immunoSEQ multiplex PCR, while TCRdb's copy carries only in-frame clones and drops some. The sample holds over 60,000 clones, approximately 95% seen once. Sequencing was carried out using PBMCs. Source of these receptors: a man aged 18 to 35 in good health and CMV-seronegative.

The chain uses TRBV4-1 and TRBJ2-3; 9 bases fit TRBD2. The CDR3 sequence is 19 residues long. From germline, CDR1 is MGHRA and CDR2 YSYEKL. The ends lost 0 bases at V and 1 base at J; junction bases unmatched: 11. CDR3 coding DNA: TGCGCCAGCAGCCAAGATGCTAGCGGGGACCGAAACCGCACAGATACGCAGTATTTT. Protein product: CASSQDASGDRNRTDTQYF.

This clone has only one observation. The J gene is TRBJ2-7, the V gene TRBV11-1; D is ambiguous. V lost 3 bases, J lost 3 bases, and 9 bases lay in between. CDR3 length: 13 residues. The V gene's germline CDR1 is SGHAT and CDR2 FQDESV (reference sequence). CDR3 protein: CASSFNRNYEQYF. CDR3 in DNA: TGTGCCAGCAGCTTTAACAGAAACTACGAGCAGTACTTC.

CDR3: CASSLASGTGGTEAFF. The CDR3, as DNA: TGCGCCAGCAGCTTGGCGTCCGGGACAGGGGGCACTGAAGCTTTCTTT. This chain joins TRBV5-1 and TRBJ1-1; 11 positions match TRBD1. The CDR3 length is 16 residues. V lost 0 bases, J lost 4 bases, and 5 bases stayed unmatched. Germline lookup yields CDR1 SGHRS and CDR2 YFSETQ.

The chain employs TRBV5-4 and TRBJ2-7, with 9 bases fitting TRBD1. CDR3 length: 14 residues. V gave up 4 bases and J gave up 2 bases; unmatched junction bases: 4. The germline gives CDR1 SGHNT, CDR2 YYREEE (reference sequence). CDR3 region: CASSPRQGAYEQYF. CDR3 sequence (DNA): TGTGCCAGCAGCCCGCGACAGGGGGCCTACGAGCAGTACTTC.

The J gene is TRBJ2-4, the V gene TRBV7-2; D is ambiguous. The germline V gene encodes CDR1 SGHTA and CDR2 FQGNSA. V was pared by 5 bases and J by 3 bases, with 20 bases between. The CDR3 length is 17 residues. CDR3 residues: CASSLPGARSGKNIQYF. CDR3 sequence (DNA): TGTGCCAGCAGCCTCCCTGGCGCCAGGTCCGGCAAAAACATTCAGTACTTC.

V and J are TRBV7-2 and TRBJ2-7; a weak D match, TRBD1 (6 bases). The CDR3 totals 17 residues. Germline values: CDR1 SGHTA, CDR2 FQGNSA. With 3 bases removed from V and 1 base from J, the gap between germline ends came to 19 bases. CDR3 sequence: CASSLGVGAGVSYEQYF. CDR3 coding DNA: TGTGCCAGCAGCTTGGGGGTGGGGGCAGGGGTTTCCTACGAGCAGTACTTC. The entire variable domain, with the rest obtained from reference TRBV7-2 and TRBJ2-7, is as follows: GAGVSQSPSNKVTEKGKDVELRCDPISGHTALYWYRQSLGQGLEFLIYFQGNSAPDKSGLPSDRFSAERTGGSVSTLTIQRTQQEDSAVYLCASSLGVGAGVSYEQYFGPGTRLTVT.

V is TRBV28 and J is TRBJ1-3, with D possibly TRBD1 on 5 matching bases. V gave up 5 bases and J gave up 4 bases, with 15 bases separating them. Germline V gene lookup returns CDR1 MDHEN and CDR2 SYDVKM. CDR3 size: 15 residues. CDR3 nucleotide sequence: TGTGCCAGCAGTCCCCACCGAACAGGAGGAAACACCATATATTTT. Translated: CASSPHRTGGNTIYF.

CDR3 DNA: TGTGCCAGCAGTTTATACACAGGGGGCTACGAGCAGTACTTC. Protein product: CASSLYTGGYEQYF. The rearrangement joins TRBV28 to TRBJ2-5; 8 bases line up with TRBD1. The J call may be wrong; the DNA end is better matched by TRBJ2-7. Germline V gene data show CDR1 as MDHEN and CDR2 as SYDVKM. The CDR3 consists of 14 residues.

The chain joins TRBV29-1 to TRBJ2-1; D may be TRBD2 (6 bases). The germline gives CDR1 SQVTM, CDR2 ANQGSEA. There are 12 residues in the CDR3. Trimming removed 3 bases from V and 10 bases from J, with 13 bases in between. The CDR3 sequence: CSVELGGREQFF. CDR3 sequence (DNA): TGCAGCGTTGAGCTCGGGGGAAGGGAGCAGTTCTTC.

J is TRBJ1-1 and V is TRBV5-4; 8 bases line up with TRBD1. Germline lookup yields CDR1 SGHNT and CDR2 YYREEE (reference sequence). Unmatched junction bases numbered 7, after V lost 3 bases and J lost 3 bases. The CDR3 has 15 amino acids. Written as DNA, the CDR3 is TGTGCCAGCAGCTCCCCAGGGGGCGGGGACACTGAAGCTTTCTTT. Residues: CASSSPGGGDTEAFF.

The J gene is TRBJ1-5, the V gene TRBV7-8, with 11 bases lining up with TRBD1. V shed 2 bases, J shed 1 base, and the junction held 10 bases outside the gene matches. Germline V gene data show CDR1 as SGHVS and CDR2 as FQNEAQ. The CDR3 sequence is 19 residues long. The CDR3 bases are TGTGCCAGCAGCTTATTTCGGACAGGGGGCGCTTTGAGCAATCAGCCCCAGCATTTT. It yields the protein CASSLFRTGGALSNQPQHF. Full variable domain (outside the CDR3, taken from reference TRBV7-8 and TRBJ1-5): GAGVSQSPRYKVAKRGQDVALRCDPISGHVSLFWYQQALGQGPEFLTYFQNEAQLDKSGLPSDRFFAERPEGSVSTLKIQRTQQEDSAVYLCASSLFRTGGALSNQPQHFGDGTRLSIL.

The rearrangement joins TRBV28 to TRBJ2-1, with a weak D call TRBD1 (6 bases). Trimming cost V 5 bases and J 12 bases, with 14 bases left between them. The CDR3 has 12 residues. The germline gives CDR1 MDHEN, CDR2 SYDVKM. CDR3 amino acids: CASSLSGTRQFF. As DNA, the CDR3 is TGTGCCAGCAGTCTTTCCGGGACAAGGCAGTTCTTC.

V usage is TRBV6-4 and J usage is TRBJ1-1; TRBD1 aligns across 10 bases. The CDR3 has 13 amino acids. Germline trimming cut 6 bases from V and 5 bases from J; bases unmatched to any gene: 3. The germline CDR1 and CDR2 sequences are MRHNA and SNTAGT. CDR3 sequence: CASSLGQGTEAFF. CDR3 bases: TGTGCCAGCAGCCTGGGACAGGGGACTGAAGCTTTCTTT.

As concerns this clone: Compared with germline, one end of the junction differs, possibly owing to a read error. The CDR3 region is CASSLAEGYEQYF. In DNA, the CDR3 is TGTGCTAGCAGCTTAGCGGAGGGATACGAGCAGTACTTC. This rearrangement joins TRBV7-7 to TRBJ2-7; D might be TRBD2 (6 bases). Germline loops: CDR1 SSHAT, CDR2 FNYEAQ (reference sequence). CDR3 length: 13 residues.

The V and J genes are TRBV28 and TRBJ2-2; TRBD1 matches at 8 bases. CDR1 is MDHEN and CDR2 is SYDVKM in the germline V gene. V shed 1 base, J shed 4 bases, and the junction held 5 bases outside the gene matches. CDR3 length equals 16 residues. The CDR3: CASSLLAGGGTGELFF. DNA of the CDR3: TGTGCCAGCAGTTTATTGGCAGGGGGCGGCACCGGGGAGCTGTTTTTT.

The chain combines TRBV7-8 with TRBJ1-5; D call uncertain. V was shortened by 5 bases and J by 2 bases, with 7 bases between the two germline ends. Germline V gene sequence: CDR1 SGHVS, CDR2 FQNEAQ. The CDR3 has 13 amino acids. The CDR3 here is CASSPGGNQPQHF. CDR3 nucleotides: TGTGCCAGCAGCCCCGGTGGCAATCAGCCCCAGCATTTT.

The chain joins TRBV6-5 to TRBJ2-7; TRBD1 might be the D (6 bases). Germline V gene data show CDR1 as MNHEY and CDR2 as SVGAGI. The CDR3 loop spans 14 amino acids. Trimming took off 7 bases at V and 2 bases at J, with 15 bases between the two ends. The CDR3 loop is CASTNTGPPYEQYF. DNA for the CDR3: TGTGCCAGCACAAATACAGGGCCCCCCTACGAGCAGTACTTC.

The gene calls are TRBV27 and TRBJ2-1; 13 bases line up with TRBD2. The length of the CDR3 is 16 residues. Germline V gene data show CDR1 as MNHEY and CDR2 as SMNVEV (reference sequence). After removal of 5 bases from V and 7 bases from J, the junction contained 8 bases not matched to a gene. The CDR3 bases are TGTGCCAGCAGTGATACTAGCGGGGGGGCCGTAAATGAGCAGTTCTTC. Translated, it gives CASSDTSGGAVNEQFF.